These 3 T cell receptor beta chains originate from one sample sequenced in a study of OX40 agonist ivuxolimab in advanced cancers. Clones were read by immunoSEQ multiplex PCR, and TCRdb kept only the in-frame ones, dropping some. This sample yields about 15,000 clones, of which just under 90% are seen a single time; over 5% belongs to the top ten. The sample was CD4+ or CD8+ T cells sorted from blood, taken in a trial of the OX40 agonist ivuxolimab. The receptor source for this set is an adult with an advanced solid tumor such as melanoma, head and neck, liver or kidney cancer.

This chain uses TRBV5-1 with TRBJ2-3, with 9 bases aligning to TRBD2. V lost 1 base and J lost 5; bases outside the gene matches: 8. Germline V gene sequence: CDR1 SGHRS, CDR2 YFSETQ. The CDR3 length is 16 residues. The CDR3, as DNA: TGCGCCAGCAGCTTGAGCGGGGGGCTGGGCGTAGATACGCAGTATTTT. Its translation is CASSLSGGLGVDTQYF.

The CDR3 is CASSAQDRYTF. The CDR3 nucleotides are TGTGCCAGCAGCGCCCAGGATCGCTACACCTTC. V is TRBV9 and J is TRBJ1-2, with D unclear. Germline values: CDR1 SGDLS, CDR2 YYNGEE. The CDR3 consists of 11 residues. V shed 3 bases and J shed 9 bases, with 9 bases lying between them.

V usage is TRBV6-6 and J usage is TRBJ1-5; 9 positions agree with TRBD1. Germline V CDR1 and CDR2: MNHNY, SVGAGI (reference sequence). This CDR3 has 15 residues. V dropped 6 bases and J dropped 11; count of bases not matched to a gene: 14. Here the CDR3 reads CASSLGQGESKTQHF. The DNA of the CDR3 is TGTGCCAGCAGCCTGGGACAGGGAGAATCAAAGACCCAGCATTTT.